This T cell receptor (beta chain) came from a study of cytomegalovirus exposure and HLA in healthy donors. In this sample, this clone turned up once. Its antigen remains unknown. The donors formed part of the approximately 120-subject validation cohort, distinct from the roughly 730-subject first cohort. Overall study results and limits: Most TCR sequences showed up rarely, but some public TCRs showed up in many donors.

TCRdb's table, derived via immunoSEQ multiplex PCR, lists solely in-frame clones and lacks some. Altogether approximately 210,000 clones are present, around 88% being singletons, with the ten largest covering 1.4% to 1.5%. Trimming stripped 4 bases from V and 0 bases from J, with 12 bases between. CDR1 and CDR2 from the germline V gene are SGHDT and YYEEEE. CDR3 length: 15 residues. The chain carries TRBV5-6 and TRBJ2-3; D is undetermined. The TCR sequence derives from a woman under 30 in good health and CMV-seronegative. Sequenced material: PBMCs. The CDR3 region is CASSPGLGSTDTQYF. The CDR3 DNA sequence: TGTGCCAGCAGCCCCGGTCTAGGCAGCACAGATACGCAGTATTTT. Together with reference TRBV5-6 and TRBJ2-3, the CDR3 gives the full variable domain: DAGVTQSPTHLIKTRGQQVTLRCSPKSGHDTVSWYQQALGQGPQFIFQYYEEEERQRGNFPDRFSGHQFPNYSSELNVNALLLGDSALYLCASSPGLGSTDTQYFGPGTRLTVL.